The clone carrying this T cell receptor (beta chain) was seen just once. Its antigen is unidentified. The entry originates in a study of cytomegalovirus exposure and HLA in healthy donors. Overall study: Of the donors genotyped, 300 to 500 in all, about 80% fell in the Caucasian-associated ancestry cluster.

Study-wide findings and caveats: Further analysis, carried out later, found HLA-associated TCR beta chains more clonally expanded than equally common other chains. In an earlier analysis, about 87% or about 30%: the productive usage of most TCR beta V segments. There were some public TCRs occurring in many donors, but most TCR sequences were rare.

CDR1 SGHNT and CDR2 YYREEE come from the germline V gene (reference sequence). This CDR3 has 16 residues. Germline trimming cut 3 bases from V and 0 bases from J; bases unmatched to any gene: 6. 60 Vbeta and 13 Jbeta primers were used in PCR. The method was immunoSEQ multiplex PCR; TCRdb's version includes in-frame clones alone and lacks a portion of them. The sample yields 85,000 to 100,000 clones, approximately 81% seen once. This receptor was identified in a male donor in good health and CMV-seropositive. The sample comprised PBMCs. This chain uses TRBV5-4 with TRBJ2-1; 7 bases are a match to TRBD2. The CDR3 spells CASSSPGTTSYNEQFF. The CDR3 DNA reads as TGTGCCAGCAGCTCTCCCGGGACTACCTCCTACAATGAGCAGTTCTTC.